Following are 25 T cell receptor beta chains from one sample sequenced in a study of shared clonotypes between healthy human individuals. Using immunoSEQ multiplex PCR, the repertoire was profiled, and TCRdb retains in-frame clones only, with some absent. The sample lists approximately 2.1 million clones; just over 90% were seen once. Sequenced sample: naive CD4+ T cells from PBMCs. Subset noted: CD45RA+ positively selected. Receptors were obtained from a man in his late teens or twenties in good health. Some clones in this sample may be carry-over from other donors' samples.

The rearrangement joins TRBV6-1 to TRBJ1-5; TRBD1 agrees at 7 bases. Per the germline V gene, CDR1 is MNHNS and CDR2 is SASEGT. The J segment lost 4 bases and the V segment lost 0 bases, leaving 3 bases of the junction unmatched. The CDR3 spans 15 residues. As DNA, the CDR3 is TGTGCCAGCAGTGAAGCCCTGACAGGGAATCAGCCCCAGCATTTT. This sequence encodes CASSEALTGNQPQHF.

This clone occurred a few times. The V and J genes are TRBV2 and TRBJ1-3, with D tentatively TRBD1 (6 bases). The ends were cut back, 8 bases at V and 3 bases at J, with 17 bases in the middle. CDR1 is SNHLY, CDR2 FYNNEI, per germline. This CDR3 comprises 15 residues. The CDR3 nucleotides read TGTGCCAGCGCAATACAGGGATCGGTTGGAAACACCATATATTTT. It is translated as CASAIQGSVGNTIYF.

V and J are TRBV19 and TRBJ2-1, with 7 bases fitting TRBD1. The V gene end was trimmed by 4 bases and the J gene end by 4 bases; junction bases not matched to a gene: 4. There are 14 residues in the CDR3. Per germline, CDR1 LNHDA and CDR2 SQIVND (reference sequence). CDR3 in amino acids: CASSTRTGYNEQFF. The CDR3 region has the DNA TGTGCCAGTAGTACCCGGACAGGTTACAATGAGCAGTTCTTC. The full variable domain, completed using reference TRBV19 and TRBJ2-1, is DGGITQSPKYLFRKEGQNVTLSCEQNLNHDAMYWYRQDPGQGLRLIYYSQIVNDFQKGDIAEGYSVSREKKESFPLTVTSAQKNPTAFYLCASSTRTGYNEQFFGPGTRLTVL.

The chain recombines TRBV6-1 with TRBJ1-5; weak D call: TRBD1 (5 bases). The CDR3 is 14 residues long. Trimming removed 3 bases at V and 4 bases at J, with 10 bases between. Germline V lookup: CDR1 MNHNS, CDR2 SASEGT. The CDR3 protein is CASSDSGGNQPQHF. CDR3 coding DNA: TGTGCCAGCAGTGATTCGGGGGGGAATCAGCCCCAGCATTTT.

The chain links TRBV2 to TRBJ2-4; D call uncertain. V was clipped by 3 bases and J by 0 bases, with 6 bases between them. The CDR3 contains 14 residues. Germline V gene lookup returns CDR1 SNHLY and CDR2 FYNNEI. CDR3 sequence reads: CASSDDLAKNIQYF. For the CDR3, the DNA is TGTGCCAGCAGTGATGATCTAGCCAAAAACATTCAGTACTTC.

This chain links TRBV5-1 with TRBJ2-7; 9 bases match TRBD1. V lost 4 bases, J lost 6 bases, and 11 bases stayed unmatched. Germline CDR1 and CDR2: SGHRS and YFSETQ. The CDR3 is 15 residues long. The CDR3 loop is CASSREGTGYREQYF. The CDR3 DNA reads TGCGCCAGCAGCCGGGAAGGGACAGGGTACCGCGAGCAGTACTTC.

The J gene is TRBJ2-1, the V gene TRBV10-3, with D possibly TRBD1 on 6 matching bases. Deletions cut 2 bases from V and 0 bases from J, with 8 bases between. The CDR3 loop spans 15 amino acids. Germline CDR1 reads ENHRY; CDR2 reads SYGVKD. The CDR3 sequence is CAISEGQSSYNEQFF. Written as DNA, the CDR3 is TGTGCCATCAGTGAGGGACAGAGCTCCTACAATGAGCAGTTCTTC.

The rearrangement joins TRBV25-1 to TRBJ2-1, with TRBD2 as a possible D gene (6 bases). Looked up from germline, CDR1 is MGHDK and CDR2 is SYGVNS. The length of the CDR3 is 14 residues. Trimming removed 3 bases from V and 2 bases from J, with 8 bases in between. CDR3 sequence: CASSERGTYNEQFF. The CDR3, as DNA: TGTGCCAGCAGTGAGCGGGGAACCTACAATGAGCAGTTCTTC.

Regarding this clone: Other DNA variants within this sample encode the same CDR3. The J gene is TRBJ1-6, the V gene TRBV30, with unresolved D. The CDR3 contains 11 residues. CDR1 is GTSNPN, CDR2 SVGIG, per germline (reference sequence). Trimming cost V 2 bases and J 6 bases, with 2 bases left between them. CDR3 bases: TGTGCCTGGAGTAGTAATTCACCCCTCCACTTT. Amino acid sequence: CAWSSNSPLHF.

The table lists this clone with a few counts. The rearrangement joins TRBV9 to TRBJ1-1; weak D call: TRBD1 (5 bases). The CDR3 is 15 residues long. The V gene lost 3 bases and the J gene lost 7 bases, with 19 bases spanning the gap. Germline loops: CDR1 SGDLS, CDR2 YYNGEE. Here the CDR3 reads CASSEGRGERHEAFF. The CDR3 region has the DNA TGTGCCAGCAGCGAGGGTCGGGGGGAAAGGCATGAAGCTTTCTTT. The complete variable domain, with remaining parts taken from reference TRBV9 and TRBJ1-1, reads DSGVTQTPKHLITATGQRVTLRCSPRSGDLSVYWYQQSLDQGLQFLIQYYNGEERAKGNILERFSAQQFPDLHSELNLSSLELGDSALYFCASSEGRGERHEAFFGQGTRLTVV.

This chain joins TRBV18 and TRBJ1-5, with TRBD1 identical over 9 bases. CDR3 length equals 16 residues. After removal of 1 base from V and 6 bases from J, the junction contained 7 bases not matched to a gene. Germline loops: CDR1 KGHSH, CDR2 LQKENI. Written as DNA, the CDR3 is TGTGCCAGCTCACCACTCTATACAGGGGGCAGTCAGCCCCAGCATTTT. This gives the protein CASSPLYTGGSQPQHF.

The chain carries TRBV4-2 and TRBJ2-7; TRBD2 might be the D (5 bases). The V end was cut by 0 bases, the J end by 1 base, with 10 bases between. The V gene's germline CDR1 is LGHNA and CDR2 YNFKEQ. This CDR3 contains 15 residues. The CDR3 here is CASSQDGLLSYEQYF. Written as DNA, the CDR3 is TGTGCCAGCAGCCAAGACGGACTTCTTTCCTACGAGCAGTACTTC.

The CDR3 sequence is CASSPGRGHTGELFF. CDR3 bases: TGTGCCAGCTCACCGGGGAGGGGCCACACCGGGGAGCTGTTTTTT. This chain joins TRBV18 and TRBJ2-2; 7 nucleotides align to TRBD2. Per the germline V gene, CDR1 is KGHSH and CDR2 is LQKENI. Trimming at V came to 3 bases and at J to 3 bases, leaving 4 bases not matched to a gene. The CDR3 runs 15 residues.

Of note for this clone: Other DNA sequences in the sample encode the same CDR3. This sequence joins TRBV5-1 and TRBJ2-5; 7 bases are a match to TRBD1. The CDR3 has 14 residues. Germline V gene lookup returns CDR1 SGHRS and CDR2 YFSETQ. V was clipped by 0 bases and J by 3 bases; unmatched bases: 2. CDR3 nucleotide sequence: TGCGCCAGCAGCTTGGCAGGGGGTGAAGAGACCCAGTACTTC. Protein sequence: CASSLAGGEETQYF.

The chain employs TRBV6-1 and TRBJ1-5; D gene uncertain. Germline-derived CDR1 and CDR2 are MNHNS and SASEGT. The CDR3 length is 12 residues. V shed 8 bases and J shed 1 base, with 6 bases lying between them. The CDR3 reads CASWISNQPQHF. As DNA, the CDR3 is TGTGCCAGCTGGATAAGCAATCAGCCCCAGCATTTT.

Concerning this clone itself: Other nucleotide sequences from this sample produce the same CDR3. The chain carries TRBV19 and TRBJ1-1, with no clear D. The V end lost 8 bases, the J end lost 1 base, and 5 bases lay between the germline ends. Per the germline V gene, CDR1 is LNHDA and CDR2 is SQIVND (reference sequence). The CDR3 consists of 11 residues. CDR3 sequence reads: CASRRNTEAFF. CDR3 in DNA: TGTGCCAGTCGAAGGAACACTGAAGCTTTCTTT.

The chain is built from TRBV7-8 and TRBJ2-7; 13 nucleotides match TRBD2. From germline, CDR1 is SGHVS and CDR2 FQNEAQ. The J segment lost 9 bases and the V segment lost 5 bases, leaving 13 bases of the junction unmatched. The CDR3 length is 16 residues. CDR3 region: CASSRNNGLAGERQYF. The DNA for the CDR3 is TGTGCCAGCAGCCGTAATAATGGACTAGCGGGAGAGCGGCAGTACTTC.

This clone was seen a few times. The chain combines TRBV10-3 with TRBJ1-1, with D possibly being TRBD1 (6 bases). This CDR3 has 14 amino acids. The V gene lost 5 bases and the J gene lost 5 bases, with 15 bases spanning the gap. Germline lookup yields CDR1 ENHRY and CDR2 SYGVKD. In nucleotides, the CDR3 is TGTGCCATCAGTAAGACAGGAATTTCGACTGAAGCTTTCTTT. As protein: CAISKTGISTEAFF.

CDR3 in amino acids: CASSRQGQDQPQHF. The CDR3, as DNA: TGCGCCAGCAGCCGACAGGGGCAGGATCAGCCCCAGCATTTT. This chain uses TRBV4-1 with TRBJ1-5; 8 positions agree with TRBD1. The CDR3 spans 14 residues. J lost 5 bases, V lost 4 bases, and 4 bases had no gene match. Germline V lookup: CDR1 MGHRA, CDR2 YSYEKL.

The CDR3: CASSLGSGARYEQYF. The CDR3 DNA follows: TGTGCCAGCAGCTTGGGTTCGGGGGCACGCTACGAGCAGTACTTC. J is TRBJ2-7 and V is TRBV5-6; D may match TRBD1 or TRBD2 (6 bases each). Trimming left V 0 bases short and J 3 bases short, with 13 bases between. Germline values: CDR1 SGHDT, CDR2 YYEEEE. CDR3 size: 15 residues.

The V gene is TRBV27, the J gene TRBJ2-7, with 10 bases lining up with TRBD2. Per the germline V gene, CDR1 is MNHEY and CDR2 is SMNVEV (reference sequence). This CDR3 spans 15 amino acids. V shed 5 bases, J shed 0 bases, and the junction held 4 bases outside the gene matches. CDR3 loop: CASSQTSGYSYEQYF. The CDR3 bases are TGTGCCAGCAGTCAGACTAGCGGGTACTCCTACGAGCAGTACTTC.

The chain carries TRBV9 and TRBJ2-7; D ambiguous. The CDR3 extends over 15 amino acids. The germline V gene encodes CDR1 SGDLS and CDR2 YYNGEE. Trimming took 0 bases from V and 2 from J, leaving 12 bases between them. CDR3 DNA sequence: TGTGCCAGCAGCGTAGGGTATGGCGGAACCTACGAGCAGTACTTC. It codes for CASSVGYGGTYEQYF.

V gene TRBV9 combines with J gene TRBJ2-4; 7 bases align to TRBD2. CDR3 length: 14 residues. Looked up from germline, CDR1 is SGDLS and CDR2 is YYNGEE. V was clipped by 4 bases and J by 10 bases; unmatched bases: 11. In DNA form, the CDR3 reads TGTGCCAGCAGCAAAGGATTAGCGGGTGAGATTCAGTACTTC. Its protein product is CASSKGLAGEIQYF.

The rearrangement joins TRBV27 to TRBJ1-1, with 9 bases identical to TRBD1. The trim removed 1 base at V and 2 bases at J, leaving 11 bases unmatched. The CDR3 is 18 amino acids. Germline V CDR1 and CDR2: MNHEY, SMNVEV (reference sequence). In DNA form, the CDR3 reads TGTGCCAGCAGTTTATTACCTTGGGACAGGGTTTTAAACACTGAAGCTTTCTTT. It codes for CASSLLPWDRVLNTEAFF.

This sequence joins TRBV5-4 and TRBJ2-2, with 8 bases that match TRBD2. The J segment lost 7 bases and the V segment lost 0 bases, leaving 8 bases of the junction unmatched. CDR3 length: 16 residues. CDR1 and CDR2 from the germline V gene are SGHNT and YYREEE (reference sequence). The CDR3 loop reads CASSLGGSGISGELFF. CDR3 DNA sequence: TGTGCCAGCAGCTTGGGAGGTAGCGGGATAAGCGGGGAGCTGTTTTTT.